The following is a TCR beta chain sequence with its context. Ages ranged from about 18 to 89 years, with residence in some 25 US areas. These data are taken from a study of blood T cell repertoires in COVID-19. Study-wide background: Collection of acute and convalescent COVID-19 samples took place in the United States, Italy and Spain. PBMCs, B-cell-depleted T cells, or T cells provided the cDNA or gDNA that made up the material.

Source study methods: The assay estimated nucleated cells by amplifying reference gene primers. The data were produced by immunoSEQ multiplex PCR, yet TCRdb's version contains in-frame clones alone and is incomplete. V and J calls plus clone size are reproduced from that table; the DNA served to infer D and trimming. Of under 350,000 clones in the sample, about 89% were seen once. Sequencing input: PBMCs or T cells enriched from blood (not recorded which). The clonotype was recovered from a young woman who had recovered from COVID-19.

CDR3 in amino acids: CASSPGTSGDTQYF. Here the CDR3 DNA reads TGTGCCAGCAGCCCAGGGACTAGCGGAGATACGCAGTATTTT. This chain uses TRBV7-3 with TRBJ2-3; 11 nucleotides agree with TRBD2. Trimming took 5 bases from V and 5 from J; bases not matched to a gene: 3. The CDR3 contains 14 residues. Germline-derived CDR1 and CDR2 are SGHTA and FQGTGA.